This T cell receptor (beta chain) appears in the sequencing data of a study of T-cell reconstitution after alpha-beta-depleted transplantation in children. Preparation of the TCRbeta library used unique molecular identifiers. TCRdb re-called the PCR reads through MiXCR, storing one row per CDR3 protein. Of more than 450,000 distinct CDR3 sequences listed, roughly 18% are singletons. From germline, CDR1 is SGHRS and CDR2 YFSETQ. The CDR3 runs 14 residues. V gave up 4 bases and J gave up 2 bases; unmatched junction bases: 4. This clonotype was detected ten times or more. The chain uses TRBV5-1 and TRBJ2-5; 8 bases map to TRBD2. The sequencing used PBMCs from the stem cell graft donor, collected from the stem cell graft. This TCR was recovered from a human donor who donated a stem cell graft to a child with acute lymphoblastic leukemia. The CDR3 loop reads CASSPTSGQETQYF. The CDR3 DNA reads TGCGCCAGCAGCCCTACTAGCGGACAAGAGACCCAGTACTTC.